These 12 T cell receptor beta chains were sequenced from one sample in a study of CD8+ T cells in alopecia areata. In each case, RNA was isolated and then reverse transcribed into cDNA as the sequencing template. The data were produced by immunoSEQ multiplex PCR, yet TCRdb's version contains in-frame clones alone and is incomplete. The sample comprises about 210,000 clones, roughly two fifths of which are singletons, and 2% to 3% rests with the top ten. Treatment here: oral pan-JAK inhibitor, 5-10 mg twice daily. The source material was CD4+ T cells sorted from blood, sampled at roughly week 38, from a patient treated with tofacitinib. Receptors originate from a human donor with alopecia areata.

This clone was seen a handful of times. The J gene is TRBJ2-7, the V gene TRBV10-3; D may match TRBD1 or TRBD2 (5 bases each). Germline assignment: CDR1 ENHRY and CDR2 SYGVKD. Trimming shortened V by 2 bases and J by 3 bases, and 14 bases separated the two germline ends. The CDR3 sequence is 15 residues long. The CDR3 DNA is TGTGCCATCAGTGAGACTAAATCAGGGAGCTACGAGCAGTACTTC. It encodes CAISETKSGSYEQYF.

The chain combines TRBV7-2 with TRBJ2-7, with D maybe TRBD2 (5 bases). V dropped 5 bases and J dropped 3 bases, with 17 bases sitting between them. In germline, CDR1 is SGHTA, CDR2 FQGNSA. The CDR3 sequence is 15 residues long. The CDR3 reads CASSRLGDRNYEQYF. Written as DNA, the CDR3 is TGTGCCAGCAGCCGCCTCGGGGATAGAAACTACGAGCAGTACTTC.

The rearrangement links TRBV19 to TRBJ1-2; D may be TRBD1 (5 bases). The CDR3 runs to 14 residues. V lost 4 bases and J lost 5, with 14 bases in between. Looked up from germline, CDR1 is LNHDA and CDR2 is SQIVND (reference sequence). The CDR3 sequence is CASSTAGTLYGYTF. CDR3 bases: TGTGCCAGTAGTACTGCCGGGACTCTTTATGGCTACACCTTC.

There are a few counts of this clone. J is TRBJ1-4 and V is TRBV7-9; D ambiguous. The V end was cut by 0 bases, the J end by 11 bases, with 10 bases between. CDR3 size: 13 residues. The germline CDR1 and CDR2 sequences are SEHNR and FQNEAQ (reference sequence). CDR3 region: CASSLATVEKLFF. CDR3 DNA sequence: TGTGCCAGCAGCTTAGCTACGGTGGAGAAACTGTTTTTT.

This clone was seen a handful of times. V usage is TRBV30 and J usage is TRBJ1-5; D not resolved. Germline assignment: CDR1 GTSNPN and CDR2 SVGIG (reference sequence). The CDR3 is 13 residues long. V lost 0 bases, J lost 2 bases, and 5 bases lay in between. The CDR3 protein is CAWSVNGNQPQHF. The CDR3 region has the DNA TGTGCCTGGAGTGTAAACGGCAATCAGCCCCAGCATTTT.

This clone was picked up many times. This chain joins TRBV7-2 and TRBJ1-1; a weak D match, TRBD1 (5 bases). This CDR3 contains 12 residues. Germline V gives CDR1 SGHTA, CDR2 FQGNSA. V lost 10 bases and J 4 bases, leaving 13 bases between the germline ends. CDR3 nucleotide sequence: TGTGCCACCGGTACAAGGGGCACTGAAGCTTTCTTT. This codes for CATGTRGTEAFF.

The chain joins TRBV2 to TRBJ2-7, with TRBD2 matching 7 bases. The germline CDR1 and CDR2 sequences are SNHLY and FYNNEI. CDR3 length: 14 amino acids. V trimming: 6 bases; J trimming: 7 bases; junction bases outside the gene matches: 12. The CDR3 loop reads CASRREGSLREQYF. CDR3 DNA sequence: TGTGCCAGCAGGAGGGAGGGATCCCTACGGGAGCAGTACTTC.

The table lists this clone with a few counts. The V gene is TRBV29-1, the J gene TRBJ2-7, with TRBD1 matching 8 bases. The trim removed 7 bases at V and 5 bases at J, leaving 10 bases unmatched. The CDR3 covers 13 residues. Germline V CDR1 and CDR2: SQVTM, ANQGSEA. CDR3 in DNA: TGCAGCGCTCTCAGGGGGCTGTTGGACGAGCAGTACTTC. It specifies CSALRGLLDEQYF.

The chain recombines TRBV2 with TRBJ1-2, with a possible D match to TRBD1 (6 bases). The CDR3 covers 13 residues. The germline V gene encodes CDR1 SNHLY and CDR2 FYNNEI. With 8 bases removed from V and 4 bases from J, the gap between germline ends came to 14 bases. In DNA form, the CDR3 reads TGTGCCAGCGCTCGGACAGTTATCTATGGCTACACCTTC. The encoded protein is CASARTVIYGYTF.

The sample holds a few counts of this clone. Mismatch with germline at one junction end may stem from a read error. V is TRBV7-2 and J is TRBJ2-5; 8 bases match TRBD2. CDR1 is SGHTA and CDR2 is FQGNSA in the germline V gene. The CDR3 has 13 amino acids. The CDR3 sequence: CASSLSREGRRHF. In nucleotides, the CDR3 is TGTGCCAGCAGCCTAAGCCGGGAGGGCCGAAGGCACTTC.

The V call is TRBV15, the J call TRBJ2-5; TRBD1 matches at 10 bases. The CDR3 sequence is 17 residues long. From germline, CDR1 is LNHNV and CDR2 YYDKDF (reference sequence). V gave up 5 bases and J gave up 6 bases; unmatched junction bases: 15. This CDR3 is CATSPAPGTGDGKTQYF. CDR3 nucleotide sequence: TGTGCCACCAGCCCTGCCCCCGGGACAGGGGATGGAAAGACCCAGTACTTC. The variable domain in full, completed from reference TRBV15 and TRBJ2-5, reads DAMVIQNPRYQVTQFGKPVTLSCSQTLNHNVMYWYQQKSSQAPKLLFHYYDKDFNNEADTPDNFQSRRPNTSFCFLDIRSPGLGDTAMYLCATSPAPGTGDGKTQYFGPGTRLLVL.

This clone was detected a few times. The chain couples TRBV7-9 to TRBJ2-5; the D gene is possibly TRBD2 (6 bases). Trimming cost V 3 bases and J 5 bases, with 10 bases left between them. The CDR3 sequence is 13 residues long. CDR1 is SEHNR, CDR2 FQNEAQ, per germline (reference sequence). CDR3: CASSFAGLETQYF. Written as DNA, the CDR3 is TGTGCCAGCAGCTTCGCGGGATTGGAGACCCAGTACTTC.